This T cell receptor beta chain was captured in a study of blood T cells in healthy people across ages (dated by TCRdb to about 2015). About the investigation overall: Template switching captured roughly one uniquely barcoded TCR beta cDNA molecule per two T cells in model experiments. To avoid experimental bias, donors of different ages were spread randomly across the sequencing lanes. Using the same blood draw, the study looked at two additional independent replicas of 1 million unique cDNA reads for two donors, one aged 18 to 30 and the other aged 80 or older. Four age groups were formed from the donors: young (average approximately 17 years), middle-aged (approximately 39), aged (62) and long-lived (around 80). To track age-related changes in TCR beta repertoire diversity, the study relied on deep sequencing normalized with unique cDNA molecular identifiers.

Results and caveats for the whole study, not just this receptor: Observed TCR beta diversity per million T cells fell roughly linearly with age, and a significant reduction was already apparent by age roughly 40. Observed TCR beta diversity correlated strongly with the percentage of naive T cells measured by flow cytometry. Estimates of total diversity based on one million sequenced T cells were regarded as lower bounds and as underestimates. Bulk unsorted PBMC profiling prevented conclusive comparison of naive and antigen-experienced compartments. Compared with the aged group, the long-lived group had more naive CD4+ T cells, fewer expanded clones and increased TCR diversity, suggesting age selection. Because the CMV infection status of the donors was unknown, age-related changes in expanded clonotypes may potentially have been confounded.

Libraries were made using 5' RACE. Sequencing used an Illumina HiSeq 2500. A second PCR of about 7 to 12 cycles was run with a J-beta primer mix and a sample-barcoded 5' primer. A template-switch 5' adaptor carrying 12 random nucleotides introduced a unique molecular identifier onto each TCR beta cDNA molecule. Each sample yielded at least 3 million CDR3-containing paired-end reads. All of the RNA was converted into first-strand cDNA using the Mint cDNA synthesis kit, with a TRBC-specific oligonucleotide serving as the primer. Following uracil-DNA glycosylase treatment, all cDNA underwent a first 18-cycle PCR with the universal primers M1SS and BC2_uni_R. From the authors' description of their analysis: For normalization, 1 million high-quality reads were randomly selected from each sample, with every read carrying a distinct molecular identifier. Reads with shared molecular identifiers were discarded instead of being binned into consensus sequences. CDR3 identification, clonotype clustering and error correction used MiTCR with a Q25 quality threshold and the strictest error-elimination algorithm. A nonparametric unseen species model with Euler transformation was used to estimate a lower bound on total TCR beta diversity. TCRdb passed the public sequencing reads through fastp at Q25 and MiXCR, retaining productive beta sequences. Here each entry gathers all rows of one CDR3 protein and keeps the most common genes and DNA. The V and J calls here are based on TCRdb, not the publication. Across this sample there are more than 700,000 distinct CDR3 sequences, with 40% to 65% seen only once. The biggest ten clones account for roughly two fifths of the sample.

This clonotype was counted a few times. What this receptor recognizes is not known. It has no much larger one-base neighbor in the sample; base qualities were not kept. Cut back by 0 bases and 5 bases, the V and J ends lie 13 bases apart. The CDR1 and CDR2 encoded by the germline V gene (reference sequence) are DFQATT and SNEGSKA. The CDR3, from cysteine to phenylalanine, totals 15 residues. The read is trimmed to its CDR3 DNA, 45 bases read in frame from base 1. Donors were roughly 40 systemically healthy Caucasian individuals from Russia aged 6 to 90 years. Each donor gave around 9.5 milliliters of peripheral blood, collected into EDTA-treated Vacutainer tubes. Ficoll-Paque density-gradient centrifugation was used to isolate PBMCs, with at least 7 million obtained per sample. Total RNA was extracted from PBMCs with Trizol reagent, with at least 5.5 micrograms obtained per sample. Naive CD45RAhigh/CD27high T cell percentages were measured by flow cytometry on a PBMC aliquot from every donor.

This sequence originates from a man older than 75 in good health. Sequencing was carried out using blood. The V gene is TRBV20-1 and the J gene is TRBJ1-4; no D gene is confidently identified. The sequence in DNA is TGCAGTGCTAGAGACAGTTCTAGGTCCAATGAAAAACTGTTTTTT. Its product reads: CSARDSSRSNEKLFF.